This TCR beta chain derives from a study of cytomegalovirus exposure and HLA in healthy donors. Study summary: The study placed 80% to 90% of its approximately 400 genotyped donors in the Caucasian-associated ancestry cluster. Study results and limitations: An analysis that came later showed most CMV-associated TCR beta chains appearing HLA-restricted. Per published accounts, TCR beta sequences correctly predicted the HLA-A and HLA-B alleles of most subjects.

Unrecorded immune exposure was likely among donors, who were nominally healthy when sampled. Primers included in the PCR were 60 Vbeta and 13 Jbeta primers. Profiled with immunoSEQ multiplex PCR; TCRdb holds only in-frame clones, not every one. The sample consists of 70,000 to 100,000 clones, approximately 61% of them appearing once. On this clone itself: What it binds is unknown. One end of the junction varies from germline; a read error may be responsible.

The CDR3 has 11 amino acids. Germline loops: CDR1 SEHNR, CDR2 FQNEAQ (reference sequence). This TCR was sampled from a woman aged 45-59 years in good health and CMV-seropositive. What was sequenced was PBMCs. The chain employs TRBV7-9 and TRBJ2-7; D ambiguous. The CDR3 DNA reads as TGTTCCAGCAGCTTATCGGGCGAGCAGTACTTC. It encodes CSSSLSGEQYF.